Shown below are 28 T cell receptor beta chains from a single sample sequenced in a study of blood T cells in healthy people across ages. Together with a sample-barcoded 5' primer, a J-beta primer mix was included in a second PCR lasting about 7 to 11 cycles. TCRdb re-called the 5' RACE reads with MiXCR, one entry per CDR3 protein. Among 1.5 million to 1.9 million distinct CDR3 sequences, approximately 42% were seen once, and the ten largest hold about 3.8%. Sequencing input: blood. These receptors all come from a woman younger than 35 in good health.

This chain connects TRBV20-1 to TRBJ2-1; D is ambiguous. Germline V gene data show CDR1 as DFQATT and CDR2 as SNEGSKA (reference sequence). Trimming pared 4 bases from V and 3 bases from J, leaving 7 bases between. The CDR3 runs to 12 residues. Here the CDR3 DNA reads TGCAGTGCTACCTCCCACTACAATGAGCAGTTCTTC. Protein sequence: CSATSHYNEQFF.

The CDR3 is CASSYTGTPLSNQPQHF. In DNA, the CDR3 is TGTGCCAGCAGTTATACCGGGACTCCCCTTAGCAATCAGCCCCAGCATTTT. The V gene is TRBV7-2, the J gene TRBJ1-5; D possibly corresponds to TRBD1 (5 bases). The V end was cut by 6 bases, the J end by 0 bases, with 18 bases between. The CDR3 runs 17 residues. CDR1 and CDR2 (germline): SGHTA, FQGNSA.

CDR3 sequence: CASSWTSGRSSYNEQFF. CDR3 coding DNA: TGTGCCAGCAGCTGGACTAGCGGGAGGAGCTCCTACAATGAGCAGTTCTTC. V and J are TRBV11-2 and TRBJ2-1, with 14 bases lining up with TRBD2. V was clipped by 4 bases and J by 0 bases; unmatched bases: 2. Germline V CDR1 and CDR2: SGHAT, FQNNGV. The CDR3 has 17 amino acids.

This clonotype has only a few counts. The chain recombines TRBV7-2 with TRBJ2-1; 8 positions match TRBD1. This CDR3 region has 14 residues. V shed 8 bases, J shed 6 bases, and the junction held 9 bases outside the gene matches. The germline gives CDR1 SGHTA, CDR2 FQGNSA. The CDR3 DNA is TGTGCCAGCCTCAGGACAGGGACTTCCAATGAGCAGTTCTTC. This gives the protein CASLRTGTSNEQFF. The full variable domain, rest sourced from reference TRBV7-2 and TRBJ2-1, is GAGVSQSPSNKVTEKGKDVELRCDPISGHTALYWYRQSLGQGLEFLIYFQGNSAPDKSGLPSDRFSAERTGGSVSTLTIQRTQQEDSAVYLCASLRTGTSNEQFFGPGTRLTVL.

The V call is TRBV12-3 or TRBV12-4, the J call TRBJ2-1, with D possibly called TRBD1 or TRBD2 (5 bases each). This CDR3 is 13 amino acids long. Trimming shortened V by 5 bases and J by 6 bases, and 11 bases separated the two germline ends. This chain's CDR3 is CASSTLGTNEQFF. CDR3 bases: TGTGCCAGCAGTACACTAGGGACCAATGAGCAGTTCTTC.

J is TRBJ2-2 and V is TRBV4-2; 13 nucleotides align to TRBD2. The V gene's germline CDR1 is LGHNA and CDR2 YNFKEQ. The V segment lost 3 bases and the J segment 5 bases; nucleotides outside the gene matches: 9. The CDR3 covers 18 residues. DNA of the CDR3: TGTGCCAGCAGCCAGAGGGGACTAGCGGGAAGGAGGACCGGGGAGCTGTTTTTT. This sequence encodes CASSQRGLAGRRTGELFF.

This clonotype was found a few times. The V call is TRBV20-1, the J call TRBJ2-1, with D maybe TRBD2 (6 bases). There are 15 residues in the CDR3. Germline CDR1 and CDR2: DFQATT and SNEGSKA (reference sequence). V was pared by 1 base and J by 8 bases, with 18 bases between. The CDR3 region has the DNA TGCAGTGCTAGAGGAACTAGCCGAGAGGGCCATGAGCAGTTCTTC. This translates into CSARGTSREGHEQFF.

The CDR3 DNA is TGCAGTGCTAGACCCCTTATTATGAACACTGAAGCTTTCTTT. It encodes CSARPLIMNTEAFF. The chain is built from TRBV20-1 and TRBJ1-1, with D hard to call. Trimming took 2 bases from V and 0 from J, leaving 10 bases between them. The CDR3 runs to 14 residues. Germline V gene sequence: CDR1 DFQATT, CDR2 SNEGSKA (reference sequence).

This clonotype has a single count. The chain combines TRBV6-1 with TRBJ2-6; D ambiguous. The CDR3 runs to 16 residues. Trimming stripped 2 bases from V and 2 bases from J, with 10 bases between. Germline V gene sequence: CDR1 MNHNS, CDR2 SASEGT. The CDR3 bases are TGTGCCAGCAGTGAAAGTAACATCGCTGGGGCCAACGTCCTGACTTTC. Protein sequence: CASSESNIAGANVLTF.

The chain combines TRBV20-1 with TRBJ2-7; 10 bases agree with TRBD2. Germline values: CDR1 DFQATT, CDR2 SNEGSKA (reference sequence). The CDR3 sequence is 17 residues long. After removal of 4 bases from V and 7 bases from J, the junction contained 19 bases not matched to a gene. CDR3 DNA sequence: TGCAGTGCTACCCTAGCGGGAGCCCACTTATCCTACAATGAGCAGTACTTC. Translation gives CSATLAGAHLSYNEQYF.

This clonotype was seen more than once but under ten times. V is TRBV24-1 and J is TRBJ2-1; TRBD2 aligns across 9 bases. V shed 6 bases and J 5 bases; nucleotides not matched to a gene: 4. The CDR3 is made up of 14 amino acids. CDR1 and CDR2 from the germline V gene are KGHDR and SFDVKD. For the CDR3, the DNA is TGTGCCACCAGTCCCGCGGGAGGGCACAATGAGCAGTTCTTC. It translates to CATSPAGGHNEQFF.

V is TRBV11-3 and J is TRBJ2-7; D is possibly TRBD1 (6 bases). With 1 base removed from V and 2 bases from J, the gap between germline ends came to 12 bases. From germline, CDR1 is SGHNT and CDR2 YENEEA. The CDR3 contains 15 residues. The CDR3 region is CASSLGGTSPYEQYF. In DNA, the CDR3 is TGTGCCAGCAGCTTAGGGGGGACAAGCCCCTACGAGCAGTACTTC.

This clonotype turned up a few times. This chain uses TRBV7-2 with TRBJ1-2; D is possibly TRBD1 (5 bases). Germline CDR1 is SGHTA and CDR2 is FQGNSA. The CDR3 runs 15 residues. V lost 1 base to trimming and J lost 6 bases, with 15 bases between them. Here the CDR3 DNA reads TGTGCCAGCAGCTTAGGGGCAGGGAATTTCGATGGCTACACCTTC. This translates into CASSLGAGNFDGYTF.

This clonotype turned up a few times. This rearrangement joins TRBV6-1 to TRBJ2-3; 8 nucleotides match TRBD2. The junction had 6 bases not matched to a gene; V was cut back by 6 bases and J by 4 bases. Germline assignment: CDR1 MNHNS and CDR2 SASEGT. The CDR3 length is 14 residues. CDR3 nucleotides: TGTGCCAGCAGCGACAGCGGGGGCCCAGATACGCAGTATTTT. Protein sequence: CASSDSGGPDTQYF.

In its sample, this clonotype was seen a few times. The CDR3: CASKGLDPAGETQYF. CDR3 bases: TGTGCCAGCAAGGGCTTGGACCCCGCTGGAGAGACCCAGTACTTC. This chain joins TRBV6-2 or TRBV6-3 and TRBJ2-5, with no clear D. The CDR3 has 15 amino acids. Germline V CDR1 and CDR2: MNHEY, SVGEGT. V was pared by 7 bases and J by 4 bases, with 19 bases between.

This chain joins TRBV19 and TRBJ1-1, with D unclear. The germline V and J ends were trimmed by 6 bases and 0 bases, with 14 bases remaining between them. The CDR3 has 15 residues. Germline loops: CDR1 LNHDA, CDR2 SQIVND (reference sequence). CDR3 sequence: CASRRRDKLNTEAFF. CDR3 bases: TGTGCCAGTAGGAGACGTGATAAGCTGAACACTGAAGCTTTCTTT.

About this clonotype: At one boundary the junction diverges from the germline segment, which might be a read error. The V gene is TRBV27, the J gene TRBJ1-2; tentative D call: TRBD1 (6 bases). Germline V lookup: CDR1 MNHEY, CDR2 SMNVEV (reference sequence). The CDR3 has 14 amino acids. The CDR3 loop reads CASRLQGANYGHTF. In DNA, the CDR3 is TGTGCCAGCAGGCTACAGGGTGCTAACTATGGCCACACCTTC.

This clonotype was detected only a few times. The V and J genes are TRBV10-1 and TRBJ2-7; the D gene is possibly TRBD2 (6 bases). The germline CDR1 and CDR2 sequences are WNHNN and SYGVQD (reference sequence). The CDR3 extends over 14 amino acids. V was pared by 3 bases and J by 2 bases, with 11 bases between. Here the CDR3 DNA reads TGCGCCAGCAGTGAAGGAGGGAACCCCTACGAGCAGTACTTC. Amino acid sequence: CASSEGGNPYEQYF.

CDR3 nucleotides: TGTGCCAGCAGCTTAGGTTTAGCGGGGAGAGAGTATGGCTACACCTTC. This translates into CASSLGLAGREYGYTF. J is TRBJ1-2 and V is TRBV7-8, with no clear D. V shed 1 base and J shed 5 bases, with 17 bases lying between them. Germline assignment: CDR1 SGHVS and CDR2 FQNEAQ. This CDR3 region has 16 residues.

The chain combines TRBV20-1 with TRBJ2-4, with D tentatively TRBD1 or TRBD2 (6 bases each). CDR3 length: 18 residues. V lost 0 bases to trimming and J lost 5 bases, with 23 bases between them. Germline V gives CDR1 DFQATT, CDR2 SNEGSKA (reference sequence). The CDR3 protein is CSARDLRGGQGRENIQYF. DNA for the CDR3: TGCAGTGCTAGAGATCTGCGGGGTGGCCAGGGGAGAGAAAACATTCAGTACTTC.

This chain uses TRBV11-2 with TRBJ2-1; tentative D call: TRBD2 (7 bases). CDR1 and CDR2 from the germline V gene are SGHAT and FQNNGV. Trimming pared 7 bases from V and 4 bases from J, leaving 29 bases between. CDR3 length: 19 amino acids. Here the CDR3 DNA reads TGTGCCAGCAATACATGGGGGGGGCTAAGCGGAGGGGAGTACAATGAGCAGTTCTTC. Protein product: CASNTWGGLSGGEYNEQFF.

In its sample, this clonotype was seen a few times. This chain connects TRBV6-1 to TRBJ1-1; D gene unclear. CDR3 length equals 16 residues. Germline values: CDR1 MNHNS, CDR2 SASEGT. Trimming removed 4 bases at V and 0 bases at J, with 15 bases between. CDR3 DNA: TGTGCCAGCAGTGGGTCGATAGTCCTTATGAACACTGAAGCTTTCTTT. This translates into CASSGSIVLMNTEAFF.

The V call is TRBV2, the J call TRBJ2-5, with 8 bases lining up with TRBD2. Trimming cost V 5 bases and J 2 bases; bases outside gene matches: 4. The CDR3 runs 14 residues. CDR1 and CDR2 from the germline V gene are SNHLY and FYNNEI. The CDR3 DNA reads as TGTGCCAGCAGTCCTATAGCGGGACAAGAGACCCAGTACTTC. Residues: CASSPIAGQETQYF.

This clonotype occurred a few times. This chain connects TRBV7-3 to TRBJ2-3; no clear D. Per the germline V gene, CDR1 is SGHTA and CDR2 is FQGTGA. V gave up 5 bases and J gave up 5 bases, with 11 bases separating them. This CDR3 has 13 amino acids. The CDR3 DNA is TGTGCCAGCAGCCCCGTCCTGGGAGATACGCAGTATTTT. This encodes CASSPVLGDTQYF.

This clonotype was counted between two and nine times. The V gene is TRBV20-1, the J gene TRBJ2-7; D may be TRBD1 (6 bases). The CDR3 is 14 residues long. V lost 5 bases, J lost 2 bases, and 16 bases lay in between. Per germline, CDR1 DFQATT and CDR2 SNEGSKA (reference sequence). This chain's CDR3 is CSAFLGGSTYEQYF. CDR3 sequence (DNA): TGCAGTGCTTTTTTAGGGGGATCAACCTACGAGCAGTACTTC.

The CDR3: CSARVQGAGETQYF. DNA of the CDR3: TGCAGTGCTAGAGTTCAAGGGGCTGGGGAGACCCAGTACTTC. The genes are TRBV20-1 and TRBJ2-5; a possible D gene is TRBD1 (5 bases). The CDR3 has 14 amino acids. Trimming removed 1 base at V and 5 bases at J, with 14 bases between. Germline CDR1 and CDR2: DFQATT and SNEGSKA (reference sequence).

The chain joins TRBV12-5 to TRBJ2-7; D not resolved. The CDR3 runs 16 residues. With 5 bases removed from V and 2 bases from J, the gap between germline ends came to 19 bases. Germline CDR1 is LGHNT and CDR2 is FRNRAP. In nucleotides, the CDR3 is TGTGCTAGTGGTACCACCCCCGTTAACAGAACCTACGAGCAGTACTTC. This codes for CASGTTPVNRTYEQYF.

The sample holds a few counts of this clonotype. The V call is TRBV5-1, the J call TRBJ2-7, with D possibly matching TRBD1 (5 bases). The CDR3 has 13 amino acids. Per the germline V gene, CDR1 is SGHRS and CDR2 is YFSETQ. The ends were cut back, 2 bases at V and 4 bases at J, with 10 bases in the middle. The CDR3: CASSLQDTYEQYF. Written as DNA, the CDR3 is TGCGCCAGCAGCTTACAGGACACATACGAGCAGTACTTC.